This T cell receptor beta chain was identified during a study of CD8 T cells in ankylosing spondylitis. Germline V lookup: CDR1 LNHDA, CDR2 SQIVND (reference sequence). The CDR3 covers 13 residues. The V end was cut by 3 bases, the J end by 6 bases, with 11 bases between. This clonotype was counted between two and nine times. Quantitative 5'-RACE with molecular barcodes generated TCR beta libraries. One entry per CDR3 protein, called by TCRdb with MiXCR from the 5' RACE reads. Of 150,000 to 200,000 distinct CDR3 sequences listed, over 10% were seen once; the top ten hold 9.5% to 11%. Sequenced sample: blood, either unsorted or a sorted T cell fraction (not recorded which). V gene TRBV19 combines with J gene TRBJ1-1; a weak D match, TRBD1 (5 bases). The TCR was taken from a female donor with ankylosing spondylitis or in good health (not recorded which). The DNA for the CDR3 is TGTGCCAGTAGTATCGGCGTAGGGGCTGAAGCTTTCTTT. Residues: CASSIGVGAEAFF.